The clone carrying this T cell receptor (beta chain) was seen at least ten times. Antigen specificity is unknown. Next came a second PCR, run for about 7 to 11 cycles, which used a sample-barcoded 5' primer along with a J-beta primer mix. A single record per CDR3 protein comes from TCRdb applying MiXCR to the 5' RACE reads. In the table there are hundreds of thousands of distinct CDR3 sequences, around 28% of which are singletons. Germline CDR1 is ENHRY and CDR2 is SYGVKD. Trimming cost V 2 bases and J 9 bases; bases outside gene matches: 4. The CDR3 length is 14 residues. This specimen belongs to a study of blood T cells in healthy people across ages. Study observations and caveats: The study found more naive CD4+ cells and higher diversity in long-lived than aged donors.

Specimen: blood. The sequence came from a woman older than 75 in good health. The rearrangement links TRBV10-3 to TRBJ1-6, with 7 positions matching TRBD1. The CDR3 DNA reads as TGTGCCATCAGTGAGACAGGGGTGAGTTCACCCCTCCACTTT. Protein product: CAISETGVSSPLHF.